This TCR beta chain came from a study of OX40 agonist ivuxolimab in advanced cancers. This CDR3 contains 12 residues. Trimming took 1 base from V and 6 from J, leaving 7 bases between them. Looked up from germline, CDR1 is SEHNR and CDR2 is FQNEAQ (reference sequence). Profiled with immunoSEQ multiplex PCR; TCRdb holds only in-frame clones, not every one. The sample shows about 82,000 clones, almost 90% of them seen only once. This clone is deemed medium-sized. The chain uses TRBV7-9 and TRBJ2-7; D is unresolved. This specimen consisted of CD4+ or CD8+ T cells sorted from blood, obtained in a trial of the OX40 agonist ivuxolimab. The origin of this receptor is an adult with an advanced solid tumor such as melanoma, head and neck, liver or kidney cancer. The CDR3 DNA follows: TGTGCCAGCAGCTTAGGGGGTGGCGAGCAGTACTTC. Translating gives CASSLGGGEQYF.